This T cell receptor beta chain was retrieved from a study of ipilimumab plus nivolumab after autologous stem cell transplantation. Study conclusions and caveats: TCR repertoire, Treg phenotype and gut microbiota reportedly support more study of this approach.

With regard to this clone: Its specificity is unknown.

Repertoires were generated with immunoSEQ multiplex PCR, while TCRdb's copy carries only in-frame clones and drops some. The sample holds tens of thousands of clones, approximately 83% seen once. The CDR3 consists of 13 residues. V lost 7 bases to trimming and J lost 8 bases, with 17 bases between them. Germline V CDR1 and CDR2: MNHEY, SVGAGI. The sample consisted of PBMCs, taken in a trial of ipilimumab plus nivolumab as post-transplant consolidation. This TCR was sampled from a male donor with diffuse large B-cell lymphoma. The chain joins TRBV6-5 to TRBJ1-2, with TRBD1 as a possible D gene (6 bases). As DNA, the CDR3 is TGTGCCAGCACCCGCTCAGGGGCGGACGGCTACACCTTC. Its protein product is CASTRSGADGYTF.